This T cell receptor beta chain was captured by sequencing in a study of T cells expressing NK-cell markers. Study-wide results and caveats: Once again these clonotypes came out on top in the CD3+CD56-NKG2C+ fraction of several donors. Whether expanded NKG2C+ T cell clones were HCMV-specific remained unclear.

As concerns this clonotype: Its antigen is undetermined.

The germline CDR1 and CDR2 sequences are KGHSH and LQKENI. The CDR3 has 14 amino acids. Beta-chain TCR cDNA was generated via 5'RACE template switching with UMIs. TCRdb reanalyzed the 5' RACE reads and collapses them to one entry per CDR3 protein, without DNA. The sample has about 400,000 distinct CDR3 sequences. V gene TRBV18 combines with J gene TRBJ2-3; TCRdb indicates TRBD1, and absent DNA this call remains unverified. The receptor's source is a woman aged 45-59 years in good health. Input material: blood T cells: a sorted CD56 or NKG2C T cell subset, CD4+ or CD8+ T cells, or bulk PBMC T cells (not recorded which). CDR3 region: CASSPDSSTDTQYF.